This is a list of T cell receptor beta chains from one sample in a study of T-cell reconstitution after alpha-beta-depleted transplantation in children. TCRdb independently ran MiXCR on the PCR reads; one entry per CDR3 protein. The sample holds roughly 500,000 distinct CDR3 sequences; around 16% are singletons and the top ten take over 3%. The sequencing used PBMCs from the stem cell graft donor, collected from the stem cell graft. Receptors originate from a human donor who donated a stem cell graft to a child with acute lymphoblastic leukemia. Each CDR3 is given with its conserved first and last residue. Fields, in order: J gene, V gene, CDR3 protein.

>TRBJ1-4|TRBV20-1
CSARDVRAAEKLFF
>TRBJ2-7|TRBV7-2
CASSRDSRAYEQYF
>TRBJ2-2|TRBV15
CATSSPGQGTPNTGELFF
>TRBJ2-7|TRBV29-1
CSAGVGEQYF
>TRBJ1-5|TRBV5-6
CASSAWGSPNQPQHF
>TRBJ2-2|TRBV19
CASSTRVGTGELFF
>TRBJ2-4|TRBV6-4
CASSERGEQSYF
>TRBJ1-2|TRBV5-1
CASSLFGTGDSRTYGYTF
>TRBJ2-3|TRBV15
CATNPGGILSTDTQYF
>TRBJ2-4|TRBV2
CASSEESRNIQYF
>TRBJ1-2|TRBV12-3/TRBV12-4
CAITPEGFYGYTF
>TRBJ2-7|TRBV5-1
CASSFHPRGGYEQYF
>TRBJ2-6|TRBV7-2
CASSFSRSDSGANVLTF
>TRBJ2-4|TRBV6-5
CASSIQGAKNIQYF
>TRBJ2-7|TRBV20-1
CSARAPTSGGYEQYF